This record covers a single T cell receptor beta chain. Distinct nucleotide sequences in the sample also encode this CDR3. Profiling relied on immunoSEQ multiplex PCR, and the TCRdb table lists in-frame clones only, not all of them. The sample records about 80,000 clones, approximately 95% being singletons. The data derive from a study of OX40 agonist ivuxolimab in advanced cancers. This sequence originates from an adult with an advanced solid tumor such as melanoma, head and neck, liver or kidney cancer. The source material was CD4+ or CD8+ T cells sorted from blood, sampled in a trial of the OX40 agonist ivuxolimab.

The CDR3 sequence is CARSLAVAGCQETQYF. The CDR3 coding sequence is TGTGCCAGAAGCTTGGCAGTGGCGGGATGCCAAGAGACCCAGTACTTC. J is TRBJ2-5 and V is TRBV5-3; tentatively, D is TRBD2 (6 bases). TRBV5-3 is an ORF, and what it does is uncertain. The V end lost 0 bases, the J end lost 1 base, and 13 bases lay between the germline ends. The CDR3 loop spans 16 amino acids.